Below, 8 T cell receptor beta chains from the same sample are listed, as sequenced in a study of T cell responses to AZD1222 COVID-19 vaccine. Produced via immunoSEQ multiplex PCR; TCRdb's table is partial and in-frame only. The data contain 210,000 or so clones, 90% to 95% of them seen just once; the ten biggest clones take up more than 0.8%. Sequencing used peripheral blood, obtained on day 0 of MenACWY control vaccination. These receptors all stem from an adult in good health.

This clone showed up just a few times. This chain uses TRBV12-3 or TRBV12-4 with TRBJ1-2; D might be TRBD1 (6 bases). The CDR3 covers 13 residues. V lost 2 bases to trimming and J lost 7 bases, with 11 bases between them. The CDR3 here is CASSLRNRVGYTF. CDR3 bases: TGTGCCAGCAGTTTAAGAAACAGGGTTGGCTACACCTTC.

V and J are TRBV11-3 and TRBJ1-5, with 7 nucleotides matching TRBD1. CDR1 SGHNT and CDR2 YENEEA come from the germline V gene. CDR3 length: 15 residues. After removal of 6 bases from V and 2 bases from J, the junction contained 7 bases not matched to a gene. The CDR3 reads CASRTPGGCNQPQHF. The CDR3 coding sequence is TGTGCCAGCAGGACTCCAGGGGGGTGCAATCAGCCCCAGCATTTT.

V usage is TRBV2 and J usage is TRBJ1-1, with D perhaps matching TRBD1 (5 bases). V lost 6 bases and J 5 bases, leaving 19 bases between the germline ends. Germline loops: CDR1 SNHLY, CDR2 FYNNEI. The CDR3 extends over 15 amino acids. This chain's CDR3 is CASRVDPGAGTEAFF. CDR3 DNA: TGTGCCAGCAGGGTGGACCCGGGAGCAGGGACTGAAGCTTTCTTT. Based on the CDR3 plus reference TRBV2 and TRBJ1-1, the full variable domain is EPEVTQTPSHQVTQMGQEVILRCVPISNHLYFYWYRQILGQKVEFLVSFYNNEISEKSEIFDDQFSVERPDGSNFTLKIRSTKLEDSAMYFCASRVDPGAGTEAFFGQGTRLTVV.

The V and J genes are TRBV7-2 and TRBJ2-4; D is unclear. This CDR3 spans 13 amino acids. Between the trimmed V and J ends, which lost 5 bases and 7 bases, there was a span of 12 bases. Germline CDR1 is SGHTA and CDR2 is FQGNSA. DNA of the CDR3: TGTGCCAGCAGCACCTACTCCCCCAACATTCAGTACTTC. It is translated as CASSTYSPNIQYF.

This clone was seen a single time. The rearrangement uses TRBV5-5 and TRBJ2-1, with 10 bases fitting TRBD2. The V segment lost 0 bases and the J segment 8 bases; nucleotides outside the gene matches: 8. The germline gives CDR1 SGHKS, CDR2 YYEKEE (reference sequence). The CDR3 length is 16 residues. CDR3 nucleotides: TGTGCCAGCAGCTTGGTGGTAGCGGGGGGCCCGCATGAGCAGTTCTTC. It is translated as CASSLVVAGGPHEQFF.

The chain links TRBV7-9 to TRBJ2-7, with D perhaps given as TRBD1 or TRBD2 (5 bases each). V was shortened by 5 bases and J by 2 bases, with 13 bases between the two germline ends. The CDR3 is 14 amino acids. From germline, CDR1 is SEHNR and CDR2 FQNEAQ (reference sequence). This CDR3 reads CASSPGTLAYEQYF. Here the CDR3 DNA reads TGTGCCAGCAGCCCCGGGACGCTTGCCTACGAGCAGTACTTC.

This clone was found once. The chain recombines TRBV6-1 with TRBJ2-1; 9 nucleotides line up with TRBD2. The CDR3 totals 15 residues. Trimming removed 1 base from V and 3 bases from J; junction bases left unmatched: 1. From germline, CDR1 is MNHNS and CDR2 SASEGT. In DNA form, the CDR3 reads TGTGCCAGCAGTGAAGAAGCGGGGGGCTACAATGAGCAGTTCTTC. Translated: CASSEEAGGYNEQFF.

This clone was counted only a few times. This rearrangement joins TRBV4-2 to TRBJ1-5, with D uncertain. This CDR3 region has 14 residues. The V gene lost 0 bases and the J gene lost 9 bases, with 12 bases spanning the gap. Germline V lookup: CDR1 LGHNA, CDR2 YNFKEQ. The DNA of the CDR3 is TGTGCCAGCAGCCAAGATCGGTTCTCAAGGCCCCAGCATTTT. Encoded protein: CASSQDRFSRPQHF.